The clone carrying this T cell receptor beta chain was detected only once. The source of the sample is a study of CD8+CD57+ T cells in acquired aplastic anemia. Study summary: The average for DNA from sorted CD4+ and CD8+ cells was about 2.9 ug.

Germline assignment: CDR1 SGHVS and CDR2 FQNEAQ. There are 14 residues in the CDR3. Trimming left V 5 bases short and J 9 bases short, with 20 bases between. Genomic DNA constituted the template upon which TCR beta VDJ and CDR3 profiling was performed. TCRdb recomputed calls from the reads with MiXCR, one row per CDR3 protein. The sample shows 150,000 to 180,000 distinct CDR3 sequences, less than 60% of them seen only once. Those patients picked for sequencing had displayed CD8+CD57+ cell expansion on flow cytometry. The clonotype was recovered from a human donor with aplastic anemia. Sequencing was done on a sample of sorted CD4+, CD8+, or CD8+CD57+ T cells (not recorded which) from PBMCs. The J gene is TRBJ2-7, the V gene TRBV7-8; the D gene is possibly TRBD2 (6 bases). DNA of the CDR3: TGTGCCAGCAGCCCCGAGGAGGGAATTGGAGGGCAGTACTTC. It yields the protein CASSPEEGIGGQYF.